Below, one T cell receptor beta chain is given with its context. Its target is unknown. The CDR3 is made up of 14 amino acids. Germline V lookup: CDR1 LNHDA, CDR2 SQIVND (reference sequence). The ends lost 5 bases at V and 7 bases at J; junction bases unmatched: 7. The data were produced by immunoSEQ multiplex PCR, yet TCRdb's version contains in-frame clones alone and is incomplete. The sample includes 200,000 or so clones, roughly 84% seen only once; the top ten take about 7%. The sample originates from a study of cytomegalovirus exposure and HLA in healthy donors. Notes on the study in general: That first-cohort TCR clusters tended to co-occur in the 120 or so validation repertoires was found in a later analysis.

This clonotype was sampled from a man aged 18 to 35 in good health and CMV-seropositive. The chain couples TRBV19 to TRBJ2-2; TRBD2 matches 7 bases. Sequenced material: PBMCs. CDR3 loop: CASSLRGMDGELFF. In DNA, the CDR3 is TGTGCCAGTAGTTTGCGGGGGATGGACGGGGAGCTGTTTTTT. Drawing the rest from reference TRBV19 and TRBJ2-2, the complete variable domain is DGGITQSPKYLFRKEGQNVTLSCEQNLNHDAMYWYRQDPGQGLRLIYYSQIVNDFQKGDIAEGYSVSREKKESFPLTVTSAQKNPTAFYLCASSLRGMDGELFFGEGSRLTVL.